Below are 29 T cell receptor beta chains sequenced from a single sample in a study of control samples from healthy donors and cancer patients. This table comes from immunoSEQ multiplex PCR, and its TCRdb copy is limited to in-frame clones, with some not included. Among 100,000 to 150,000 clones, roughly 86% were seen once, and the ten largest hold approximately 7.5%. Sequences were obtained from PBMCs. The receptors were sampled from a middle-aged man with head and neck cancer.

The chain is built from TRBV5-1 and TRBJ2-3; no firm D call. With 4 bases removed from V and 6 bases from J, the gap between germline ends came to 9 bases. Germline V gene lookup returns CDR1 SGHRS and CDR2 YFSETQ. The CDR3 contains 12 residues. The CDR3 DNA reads TGCGCCAGCAGCCTCAGGAGCGATACGCAGTATTTT. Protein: CASSLRSDTQYF.

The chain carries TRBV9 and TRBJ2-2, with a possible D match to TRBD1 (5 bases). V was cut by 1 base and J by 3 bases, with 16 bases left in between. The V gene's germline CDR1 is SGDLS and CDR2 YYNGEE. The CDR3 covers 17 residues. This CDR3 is CASSVLSGGADTGELFF. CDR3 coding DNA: TGTGCCAGCAGCGTACTGTCAGGTGGGGCGGACACCGGGGAGCTGTTTTTT.

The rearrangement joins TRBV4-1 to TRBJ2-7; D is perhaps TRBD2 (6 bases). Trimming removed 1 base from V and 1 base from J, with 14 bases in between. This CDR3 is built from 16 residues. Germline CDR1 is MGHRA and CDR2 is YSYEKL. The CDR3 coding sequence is TGCGCCAGCAGCCAAGCAGGTGCCAGCGGGTCCTACGAGCAGTACTTC. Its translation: CASSQAGASGSYEQYF.

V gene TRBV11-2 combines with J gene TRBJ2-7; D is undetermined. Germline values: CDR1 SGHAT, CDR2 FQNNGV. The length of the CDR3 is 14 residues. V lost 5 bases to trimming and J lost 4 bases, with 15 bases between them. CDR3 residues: CASSPPREIYEQYF. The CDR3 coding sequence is TGTGCCAGCAGCCCCCCCCGAGAGATTTACGAGCAGTACTTC. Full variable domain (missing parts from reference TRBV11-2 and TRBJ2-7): EAGVAQSPRYKIIEKRQSVAFWCNPISGHATLYWYQQILGQGPKLLIQFQNNGVVDDSQLPKDRFSAERLKGVDSTLKIQPAKLEDSAVYLCASSPPREIYEQYFGPGTRLTVT.

The CDR3 nucleotides are TGTGCCAGCAGTTTACAGCCCCAGCCTGAAGCTTTCTTT. Amino acids: CASSLQPQPEAFF. The V gene is TRBV28, the J gene TRBJ1-1; D is ambiguous. V lost 2 bases to trimming and J lost 6 bases, with 10 bases between them. The CDR3 spans 13 residues. Germline loops: CDR1 MDHEN, CDR2 SYDVKM.

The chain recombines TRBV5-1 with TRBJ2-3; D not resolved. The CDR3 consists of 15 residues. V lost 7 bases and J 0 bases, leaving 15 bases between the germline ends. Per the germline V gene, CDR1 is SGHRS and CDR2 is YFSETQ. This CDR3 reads CASYISSASTDTQYF. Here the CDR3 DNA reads TGCGCCAGCTATATTAGCTCGGCTAGCACAGATACGCAGTATTTT.

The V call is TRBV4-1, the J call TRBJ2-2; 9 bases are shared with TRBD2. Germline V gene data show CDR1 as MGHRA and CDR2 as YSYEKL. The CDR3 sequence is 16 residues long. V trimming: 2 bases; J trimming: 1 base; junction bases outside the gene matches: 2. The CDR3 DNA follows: TGCGCCAGCAGCCAAAGACTAGCGGAGAACACCGGGGAGCTGTTTTTT. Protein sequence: CASSQRLAENTGELFF.

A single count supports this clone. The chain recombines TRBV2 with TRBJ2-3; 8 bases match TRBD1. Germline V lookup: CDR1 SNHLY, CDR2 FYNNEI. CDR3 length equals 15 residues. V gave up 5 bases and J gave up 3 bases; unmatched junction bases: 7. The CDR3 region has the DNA TGTGCCAGCAGTCCCTCGGGACAGGTGACAGATACGCAGTATTTT. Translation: CASSPSGQVTDTQYF. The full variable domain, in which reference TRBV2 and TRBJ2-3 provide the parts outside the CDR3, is EPEVTQTPSHQVTQMGQEVILRCVPISNHLYFYWYRQILGQKVEFLVSFYNNEISEKSEIFDDQFSVERPDGSNFTLKIRSTKLEDSAMYFCASSPSGQVTDTQYFGPGTRLTVL.

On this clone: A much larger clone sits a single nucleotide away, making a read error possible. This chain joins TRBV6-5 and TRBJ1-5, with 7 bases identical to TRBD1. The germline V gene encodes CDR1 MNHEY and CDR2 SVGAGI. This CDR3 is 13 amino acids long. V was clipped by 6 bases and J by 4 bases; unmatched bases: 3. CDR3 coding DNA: TGTGCCAGCAGCTTACAGGGGAATCAGCCCCAGCATTTT. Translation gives CASSLQGNQPQHF.

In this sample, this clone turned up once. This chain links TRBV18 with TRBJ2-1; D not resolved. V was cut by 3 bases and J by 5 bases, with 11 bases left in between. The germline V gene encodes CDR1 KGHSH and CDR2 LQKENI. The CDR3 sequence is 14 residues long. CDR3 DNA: TGTGCCAGCTCACCGGCCGGGTTTAACAATGAGCAGTTCTTC. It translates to CASSPAGFNNEQFF.

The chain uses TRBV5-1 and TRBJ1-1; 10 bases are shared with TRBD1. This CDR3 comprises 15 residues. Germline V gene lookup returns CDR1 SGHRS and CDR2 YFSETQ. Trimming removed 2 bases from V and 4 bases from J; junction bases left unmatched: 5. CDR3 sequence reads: CASSFIRTGGTEAFF. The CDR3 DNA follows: TGCGCCAGCAGCTTCATTCGGACAGGGGGCACTGAAGCTTTCTTT.

This CDR3 reads CASNSGTEWLEQYF. The CDR3 DNA reads as TGTGCCAGTAATTCCGGGACAGAGTGGTTGGAGCAGTACTTC. The chain links TRBV19 to TRBJ2-7; 7 bases align to TRBD1. The V gene end was trimmed by 7 bases and the J gene end by 7 bases; junction bases not matched to a gene: 13. The CDR3 has 14 amino acids. Looked up from germline, CDR1 is LNHDA and CDR2 is SQIVND (reference sequence).

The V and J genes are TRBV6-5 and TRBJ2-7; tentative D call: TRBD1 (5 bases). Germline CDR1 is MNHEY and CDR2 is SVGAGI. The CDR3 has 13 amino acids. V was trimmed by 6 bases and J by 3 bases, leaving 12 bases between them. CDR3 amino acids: CASRQDILYEQYF. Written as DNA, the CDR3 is TGTGCCAGCAGACAGGACATTCTCTACGAGCAGTACTTC.

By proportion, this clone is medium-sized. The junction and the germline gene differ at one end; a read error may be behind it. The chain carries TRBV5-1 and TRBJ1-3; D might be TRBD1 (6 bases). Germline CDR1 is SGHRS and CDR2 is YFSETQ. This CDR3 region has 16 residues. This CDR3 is CASSPDSQSSGNAIYF. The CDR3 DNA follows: TGCGCCAGCAGCCCGGACAGCCAGAGCTCTGGAAACGCCATATATTTT.

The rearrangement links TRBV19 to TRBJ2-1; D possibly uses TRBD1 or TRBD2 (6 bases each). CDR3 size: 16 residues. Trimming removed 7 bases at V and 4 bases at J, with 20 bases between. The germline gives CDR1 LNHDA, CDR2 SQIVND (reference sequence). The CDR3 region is CASTISRGGTYNEQFF. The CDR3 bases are TGTGCCAGTACAATAAGTCGTGGCGGGACATACAATGAGCAGTTCTTC.

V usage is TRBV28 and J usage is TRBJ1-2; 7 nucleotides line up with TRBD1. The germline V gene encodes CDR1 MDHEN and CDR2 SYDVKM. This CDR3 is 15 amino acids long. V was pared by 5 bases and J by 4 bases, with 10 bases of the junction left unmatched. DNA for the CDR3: TGTGCCAGCAGTCCGTACGAGGGGGCTAGCTATGGCTACACCTTC. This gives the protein CASSPYEGASYGYTF.

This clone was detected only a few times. CDR3 nucleotide sequence: TGTGCCAGCAGCGTAGAGTGGCGGGGAGACACAGATACGCAGTATTTT. It yields the protein CASSVEWRGDTDTQYF. The chain joins TRBV9 to TRBJ2-3; the D gene is possibly TRBD2 (6 bases). V lost 0 bases to trimming and J lost 2 bases, with 13 bases between them. Germline CDR1 is SGDLS and CDR2 is YYNGEE. There are 16 residues in the CDR3.

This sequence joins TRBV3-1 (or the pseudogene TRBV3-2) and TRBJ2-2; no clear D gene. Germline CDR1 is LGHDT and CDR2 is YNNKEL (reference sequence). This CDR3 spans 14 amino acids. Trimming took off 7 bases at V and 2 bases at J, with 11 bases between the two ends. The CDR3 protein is CASNLDLNTGELFF. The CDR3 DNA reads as TGTGCCAGCAACCTGGACCTCAACACCGGGGAGCTGTTTTTT.

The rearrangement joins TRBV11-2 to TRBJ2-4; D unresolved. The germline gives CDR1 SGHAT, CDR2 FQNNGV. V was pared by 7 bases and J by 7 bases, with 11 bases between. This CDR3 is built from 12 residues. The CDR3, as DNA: TGTGCCAGCACCCCCGGACCCAACATTCAGTACTTC. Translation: CASTPGPNIQYF. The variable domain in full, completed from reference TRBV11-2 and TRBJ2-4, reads EAGVAQSPRYKIIEKRQSVAFWCNPISGHATLYWYQQILGQGPKLLIQFQNNGVVDDSQLPKDRFSAERLKGVDSTLKIQPAKLEDSAVYLCASTPGPNIQYFGAGTRLSVL.

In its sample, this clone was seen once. CDR3 loop: CASSRTGTNSYEQYF. In DNA form, the CDR3 reads TGCGCCAGCAGCCGGACCGGGACTAACTCCTACGAGCAGTACTTC. The rearrangement joins TRBV4-1 to TRBJ2-7; 7 positions agree with TRBD2. V was pared by 4 bases and J by 0 bases, with 6 bases of the junction left unmatched. The CDR3 has 15 amino acids. Germline V gene data show CDR1 as MGHRA and CDR2 as YSYEKL.

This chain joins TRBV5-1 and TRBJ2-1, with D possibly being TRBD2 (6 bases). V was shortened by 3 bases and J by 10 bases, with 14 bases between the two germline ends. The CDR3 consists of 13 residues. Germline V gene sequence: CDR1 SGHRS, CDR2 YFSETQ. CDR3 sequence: CASSWGVAREQFF. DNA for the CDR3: TGCGCCAGCAGCTGGGGGGTTGCGCGCGAGCAGTTCTTC.

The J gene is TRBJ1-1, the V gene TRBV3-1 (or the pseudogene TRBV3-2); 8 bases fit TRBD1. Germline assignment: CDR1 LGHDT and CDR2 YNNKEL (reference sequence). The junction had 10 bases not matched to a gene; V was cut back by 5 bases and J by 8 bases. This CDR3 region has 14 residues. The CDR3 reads CASSFVNRGTEAFF. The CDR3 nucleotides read TGTGCCAGCAGCTTCGTGAACAGGGGGACCGAAGCTTTCTTT.

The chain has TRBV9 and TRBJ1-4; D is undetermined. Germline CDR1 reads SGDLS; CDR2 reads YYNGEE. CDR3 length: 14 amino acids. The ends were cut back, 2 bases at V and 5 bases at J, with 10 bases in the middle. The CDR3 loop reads CASSVGMGNEKLFF. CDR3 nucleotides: TGTGCCAGCAGCGTCGGTATGGGGAATGAAAAACTGTTTTTT.

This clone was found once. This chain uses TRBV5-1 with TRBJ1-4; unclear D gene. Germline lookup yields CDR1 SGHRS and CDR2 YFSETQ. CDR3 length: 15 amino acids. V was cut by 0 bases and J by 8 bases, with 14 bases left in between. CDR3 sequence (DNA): TGCGCCAGCAGCTTGGTAGCTGGGCGCGGAGAAAAACTGTTTTTT. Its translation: CASSLVAGRGEKLFF.

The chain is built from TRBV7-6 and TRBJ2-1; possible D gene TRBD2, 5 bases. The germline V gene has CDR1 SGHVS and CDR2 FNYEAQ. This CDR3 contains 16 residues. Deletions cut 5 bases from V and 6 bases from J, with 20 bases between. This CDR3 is CASSLAPSSQGNEQFF. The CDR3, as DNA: TGTGCCAGCAGCCTTGCCCCTAGCTCTCAAGGCAATGAGCAGTTCTTC.

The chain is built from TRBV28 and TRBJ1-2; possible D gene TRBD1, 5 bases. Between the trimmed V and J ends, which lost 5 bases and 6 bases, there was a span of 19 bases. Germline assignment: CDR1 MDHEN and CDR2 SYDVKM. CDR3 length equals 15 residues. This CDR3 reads CASSSAGRAGDGYTF. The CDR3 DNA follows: TGTGCCAGCAGTAGTGCAGGGCGGGCGGGGGATGGCTACACCTTC.

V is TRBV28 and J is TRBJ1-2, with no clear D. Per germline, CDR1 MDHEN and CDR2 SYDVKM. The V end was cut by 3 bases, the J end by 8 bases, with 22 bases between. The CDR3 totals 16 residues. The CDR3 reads CASSFPSTGIQRGYTF. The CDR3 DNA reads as TGTGCCAGCAGTTTCCCCAGCACCGGGATTCAGAGGGGCTACACCTTC.

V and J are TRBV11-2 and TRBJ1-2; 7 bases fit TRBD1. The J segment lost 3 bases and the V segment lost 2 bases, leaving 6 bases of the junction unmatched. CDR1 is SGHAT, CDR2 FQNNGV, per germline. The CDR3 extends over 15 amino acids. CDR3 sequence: CASSLLGGEDYGYTF. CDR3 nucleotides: TGTGCCAGCAGCTTATTAGGGGGCGAAGACTATGGCTACACCTTC.

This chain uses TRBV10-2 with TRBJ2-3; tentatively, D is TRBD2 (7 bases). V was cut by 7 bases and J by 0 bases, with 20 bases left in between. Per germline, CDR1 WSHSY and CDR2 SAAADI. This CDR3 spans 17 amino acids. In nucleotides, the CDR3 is TGCGCCAGCACTGGGGGCTCTGAGCGGGGCAGCACAGATACGCAGTATTTT. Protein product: CASTGGSERGSTDTQYF.